This passage covers 5 T cell receptor beta chains from one sample sequenced in a study of beta chain features in type 1 diabetes. The sequenced template was cDNA made from the entire isolated RNA. Generated by immunoSEQ multiplex PCR, the TCRdb table keeps only in-frame clones and is missing some. The repertoire holds 430,000 or so clones, with about 10% as singletons. The sample consisted of naive CD4+ T cells from blood. The source is a woman aged 18-29 years in good health.

This clone was counted between two and nine times. V gene TRBV4-2 combines with J gene TRBJ1-2; D is uncertain. The CDR3 is made up of 14 amino acids. Trimming removed 4 bases from V and 0 bases from J, with 9 bases in between. CDR1 and CDR2 from the germline V gene are LGHNA and YNFKEQ. CDR3 sequence (DNA): TGTGCCAGCAGCCCTCTAGGAGCTAACTATGGCTACACCTTC. Encoded protein: CASSPLGANYGYTF.

This clone was found a few times. The CDR3 nucleotides read TGTGCCAGCAGCCAAGATGGGACAGGGGAGCAGTTCTTC. The encoded protein is CASSQDGTGEQFF. The chain combines TRBV4-2 with TRBJ2-1, with 9 bases aligning to TRBD1. Trimming at V came to 0 bases and at J to 10 bases, leaving 1 base not matched to a gene. Germline V gives CDR1 LGHNA, CDR2 YNFKEQ. The CDR3 totals 13 residues.

This clone was seen a handful of times. The J gene is TRBJ2-7, the V gene TRBV7-2, with TRBD2 matching over 10 bases. V was clipped by 5 bases and J by 9 bases; unmatched bases: 16. Germline V gene lookup returns CDR1 SGHTA and CDR2 FQGNSA. This CDR3 is built from 16 residues. This chain's CDR3 is CASSPRTSGNHVPQYF. CDR3 sequence (DNA): TGTGCCAGCAGCCCCCGGACTAGCGGCAATCACGTTCCGCAGTACTTC.

This clone appeared a few times. This rearrangement joins TRBV7-2 to TRBJ1-6; maybe TRBD1 (5 bases). CDR1 is SGHTA and CDR2 is FQGNSA in the germline V gene. The V end was cut by 0 bases, the J end by 6 bases, with 12 bases between. This CDR3 has 16 residues. The CDR3 loop is CASSLAVGRSNSPLHF. The CDR3 region has the DNA TGTGCCAGCAGCTTAGCGGTGGGACGGAGTAATTCACCCCTCCACTTT.

This sequence joins TRBV7-3 and TRBJ2-3; maybe TRBD1 (5 bases). The CDR3 has 15 amino acids. Germline V gene sequence: CDR1 SGHTA, CDR2 FQGTGA. Trimming removed 5 bases from V and 6 bases from J, with 18 bases in between. The CDR3 loop is CASSPRQGARDTQYF. The CDR3 bases are TGTGCCAGCAGCCCCCGGCAGGGCGCCAGGGATACGCAGTATTTT. The full variable domain, completed using reference TRBV7-3 and TRBJ2-3, is GAGVSQTPSNKVTEKGKYVELRCDPISGHTALYWYRQSLGQGPEFLIYFQGTGAADDSGLPNDRFFAVRPEGSVSTLKIQRTERGDSAVYLCASSPRQGARDTQYFGPGTRLTVL.